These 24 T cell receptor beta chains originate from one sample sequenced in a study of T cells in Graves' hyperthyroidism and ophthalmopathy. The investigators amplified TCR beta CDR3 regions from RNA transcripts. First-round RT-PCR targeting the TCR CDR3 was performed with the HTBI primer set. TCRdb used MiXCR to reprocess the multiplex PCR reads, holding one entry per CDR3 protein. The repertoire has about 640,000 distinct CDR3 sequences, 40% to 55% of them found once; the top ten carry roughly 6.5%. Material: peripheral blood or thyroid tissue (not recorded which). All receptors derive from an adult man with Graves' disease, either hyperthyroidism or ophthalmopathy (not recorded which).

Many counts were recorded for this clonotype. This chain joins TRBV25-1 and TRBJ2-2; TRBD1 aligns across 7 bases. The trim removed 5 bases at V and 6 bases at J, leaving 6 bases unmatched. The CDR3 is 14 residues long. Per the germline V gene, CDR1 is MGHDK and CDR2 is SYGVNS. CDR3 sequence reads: CASSTRTGPGELFF. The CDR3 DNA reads TGTGCCAGCAGTACCCGGACAGGCCCCGGGGAGCTGTTTTTT.

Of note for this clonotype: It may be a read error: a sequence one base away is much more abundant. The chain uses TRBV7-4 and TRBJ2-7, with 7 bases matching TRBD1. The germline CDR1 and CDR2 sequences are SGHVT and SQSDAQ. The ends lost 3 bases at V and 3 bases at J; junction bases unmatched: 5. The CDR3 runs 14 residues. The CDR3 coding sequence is TGTGCCAGCAGCTTCCGGGACAGCTTCTACGAGCAGTACTTC. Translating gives CASSFRDSFYEQYF.

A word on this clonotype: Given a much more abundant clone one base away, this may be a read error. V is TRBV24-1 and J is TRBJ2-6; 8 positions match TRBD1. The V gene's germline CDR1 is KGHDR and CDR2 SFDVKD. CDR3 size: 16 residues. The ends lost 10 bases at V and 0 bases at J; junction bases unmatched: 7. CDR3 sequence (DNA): TGTGCCACGGGGGGACAGGTCCCCTCTGGGGCCAACGTCCTGACTTTC. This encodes CATGGQVPSGANVLTF.

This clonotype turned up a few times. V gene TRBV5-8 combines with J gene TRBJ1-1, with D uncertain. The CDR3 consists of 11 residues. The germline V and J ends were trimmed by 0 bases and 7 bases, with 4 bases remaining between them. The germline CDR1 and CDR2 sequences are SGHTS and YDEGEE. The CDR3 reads CASSLAVEAFF. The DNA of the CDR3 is TGTGCCAGCAGCTTGGCAGTTGAAGCTTTCTTT.

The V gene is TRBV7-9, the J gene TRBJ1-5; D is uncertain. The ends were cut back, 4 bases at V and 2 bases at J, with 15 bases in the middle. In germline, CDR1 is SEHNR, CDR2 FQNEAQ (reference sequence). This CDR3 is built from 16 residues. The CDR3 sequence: CASSSPVGLGNQPQHF. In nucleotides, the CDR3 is TGTGCCAGCAGCTCCCCAGTCGGCCTGGGCAATCAGCCCCAGCATTTT.

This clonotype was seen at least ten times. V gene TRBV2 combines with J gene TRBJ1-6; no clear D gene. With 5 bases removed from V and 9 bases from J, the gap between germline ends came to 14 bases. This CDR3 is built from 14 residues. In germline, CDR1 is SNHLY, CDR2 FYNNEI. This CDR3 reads CASSLPSAGSPLHF. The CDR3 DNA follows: TGTGCCAGCAGTCTACCGTCTGCGGGTTCACCCCTCCACTTT.

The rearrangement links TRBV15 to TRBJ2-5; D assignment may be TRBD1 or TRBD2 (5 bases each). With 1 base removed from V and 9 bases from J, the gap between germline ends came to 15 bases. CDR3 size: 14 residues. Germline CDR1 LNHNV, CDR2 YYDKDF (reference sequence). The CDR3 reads CATSRGGPNQPQYF. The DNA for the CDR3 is TGTGCCACCAGCAGAGGGGGACCCAATCAGCCCCAGTACTTC.

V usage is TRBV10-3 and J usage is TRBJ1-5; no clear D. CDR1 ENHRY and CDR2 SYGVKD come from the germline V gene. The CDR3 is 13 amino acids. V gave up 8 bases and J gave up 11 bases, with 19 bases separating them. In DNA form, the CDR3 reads TGTGCCATCGCTAGCGGGATGCTTGAGACCCAGCATTTT. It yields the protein CAIASGMLETQHF.

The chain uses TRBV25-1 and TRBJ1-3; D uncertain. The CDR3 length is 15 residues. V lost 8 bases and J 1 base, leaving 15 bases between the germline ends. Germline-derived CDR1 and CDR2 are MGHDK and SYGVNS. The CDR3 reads CASGTPTGSGNTIYF. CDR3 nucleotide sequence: TGTGCCAGCGGAACCCCAACGGGGTCTGGAAACACCATATATTTT.

As DNA, the CDR3 is TGTGCCAGCAGTTCCCCAGGGACCCCAACAGGAAAACTGTTTTTT. Translated: CASSSPGTPTGKLFF. The chain employs TRBV6-5 and TRBJ1-4, with D perhaps matching TRBD1 (5 bases). The germline gives CDR1 MNHEY, CDR2 SVGAGI. This CDR3 has 15 amino acids. Trimming took off 4 bases at V and 10 bases at J, with 19 bases between the two ends.

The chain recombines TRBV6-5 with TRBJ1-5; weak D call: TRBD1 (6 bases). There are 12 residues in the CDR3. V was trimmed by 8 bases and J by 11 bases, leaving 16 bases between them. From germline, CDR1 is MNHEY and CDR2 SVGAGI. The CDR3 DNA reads TGTGCCAGCGGGGTCCCCAACAGGGCCCAGCATTTT. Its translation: CASGVPNRAQHF.

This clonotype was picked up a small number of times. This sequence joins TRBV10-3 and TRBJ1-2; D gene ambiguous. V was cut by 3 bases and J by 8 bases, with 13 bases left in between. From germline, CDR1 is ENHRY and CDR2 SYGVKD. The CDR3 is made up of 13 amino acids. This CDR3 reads CAISDMGFRGYTF. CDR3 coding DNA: TGTGCCATCAGTGATATGGGATTCCGGGGCTACACCTTC.

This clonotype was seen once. The DNA for the CDR3 is TGCGCCAGCTTAGCGGGGGCGGATCAGCCCCAGCATTTT. This sequence encodes CASLAGADQPQHF. The chain links TRBV10-2 to TRBJ1-5, with D possibly being TRBD1 (6 bases). Trimming took 8 bases from V and 5 from J, leaving 13 bases between them. Per the germline V gene, CDR1 is WSHSY and CDR2 is SAAADI. CDR3 length: 13 amino acids.

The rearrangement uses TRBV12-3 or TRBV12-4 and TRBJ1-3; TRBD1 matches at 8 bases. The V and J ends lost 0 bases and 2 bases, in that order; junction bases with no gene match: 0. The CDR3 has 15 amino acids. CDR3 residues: CASSLADRAGNTIYF. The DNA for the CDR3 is TGTGCCAGCAGTTTAGCGGACAGGGCTGGAAACACCATATATTTT.

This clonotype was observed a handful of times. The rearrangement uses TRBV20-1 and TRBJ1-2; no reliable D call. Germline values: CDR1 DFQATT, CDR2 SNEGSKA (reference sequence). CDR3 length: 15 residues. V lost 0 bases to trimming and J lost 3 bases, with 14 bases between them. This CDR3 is CSARDSLDQDYGYTF. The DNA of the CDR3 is TGCAGTGCTAGAGATTCCCTGGACCAGGACTATGGCTACACCTTC.

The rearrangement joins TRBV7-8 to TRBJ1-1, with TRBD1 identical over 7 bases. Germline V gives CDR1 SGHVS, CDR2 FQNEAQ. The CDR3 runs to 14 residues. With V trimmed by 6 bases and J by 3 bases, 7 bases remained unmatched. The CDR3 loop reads CASRPTGAYTEAFF. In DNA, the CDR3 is TGTGCCAGCAGACCTACAGGGGCTTACACTGAAGCTTTCTTT. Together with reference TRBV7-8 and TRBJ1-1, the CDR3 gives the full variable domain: GAGVSQSPRYKVAKRGQDVALRCDPISGHVSLFWYQQALGQGPEFLTYFQNEAQLDKSGLPSDRFFAERPEGSVSTLKIQRTQQEDSAVYLCASRPTGAYTEAFFGQGTRLTVV.

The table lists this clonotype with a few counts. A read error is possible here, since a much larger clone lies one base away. CDR3 coding DNA: TGTGCCAGCAGGGTGACAGTCTCTGGAAACACCATATATTTT. This translates into CASRVTVSGNTIYF. The chain links TRBV6-1 to TRBJ1-3; D perhaps matches TRBD1 (5 bases). V was pared by 6 bases and J by 0 bases, with 9 bases between. Germline CDR1 and CDR2: MNHNS and SASEGT. This CDR3 is built from 14 residues.

The CDR3 nucleotides read TGCAGCGTTCGAGGGAGGCACTTGGGCGAGCAGTACTTC. Encoded protein: CSVRGRHLGEQYF. The rearrangement joins TRBV29-1 to TRBJ2-7, with a possible D match to TRBD2 (6 bases). In germline, CDR1 is SQVTM, CDR2 ANQGSEA. This CDR3 region has 13 residues. Deletions cut 5 bases from V and 6 bases from J, with 17 bases between.

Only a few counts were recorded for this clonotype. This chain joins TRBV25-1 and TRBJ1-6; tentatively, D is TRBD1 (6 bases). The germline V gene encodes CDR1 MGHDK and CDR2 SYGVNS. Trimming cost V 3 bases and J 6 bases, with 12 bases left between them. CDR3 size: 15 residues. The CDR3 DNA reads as TGTGCCAGCAGTGATTGGGGGACACTTAATTCACCCCTCCACTTT. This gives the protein CASSDWGTLNSPLHF.

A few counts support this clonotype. CDR3 protein: CAIGGAPTGELFF. DNA for the CDR3: TGTGCCATCGGAGGGGCGCCCACCGGGGAGCTGTTTTTT. This chain connects TRBV6-5 to TRBJ2-2, with D possibly being TRBD2 (6 bases). Germline lookup yields CDR1 MNHEY and CDR2 SVGAGI. This CDR3 comprises 13 residues. V lost 10 bases, J lost 4 bases, and 13 bases lay in between.

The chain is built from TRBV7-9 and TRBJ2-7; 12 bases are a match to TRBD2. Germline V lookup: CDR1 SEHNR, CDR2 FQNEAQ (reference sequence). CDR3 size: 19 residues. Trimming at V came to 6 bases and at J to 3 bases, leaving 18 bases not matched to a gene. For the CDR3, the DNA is TGTGCCAGCAGTGCTGGACTCCTAGCGGGAGGGCCAAACGACTACGAGCAGTACTTC. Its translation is CASSAGLLAGGPNDYEQYF.

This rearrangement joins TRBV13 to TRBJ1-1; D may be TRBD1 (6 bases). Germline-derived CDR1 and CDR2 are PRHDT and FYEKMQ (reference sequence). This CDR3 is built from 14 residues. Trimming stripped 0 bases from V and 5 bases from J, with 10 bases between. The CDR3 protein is CASSLGQRGTEAFF. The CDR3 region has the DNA TGTGCCAGCAGCTTAGGCCAGAGGGGGACTGAAGCTTTCTTT. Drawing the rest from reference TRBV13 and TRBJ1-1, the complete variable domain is AAGVIQSPRHLIKEKRETATLKCYPIPRHDTVYWYQQGPGQDPQFLISFYEKMQSDKGSIPDRFSAQQFSDYHSELNMSSLELGDSALYFCASSLGQRGTEAFFGQGTRLTVV.

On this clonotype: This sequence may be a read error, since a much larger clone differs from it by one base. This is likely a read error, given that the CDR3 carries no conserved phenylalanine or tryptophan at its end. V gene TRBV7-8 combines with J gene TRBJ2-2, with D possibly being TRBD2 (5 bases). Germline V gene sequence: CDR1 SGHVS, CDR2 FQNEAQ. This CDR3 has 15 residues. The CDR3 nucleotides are TGCGCCAGCAGCTTGGTAGCGAAGAACACCGGGGAGCTGTTTTCT. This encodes CASSLVAKNTGELFS.

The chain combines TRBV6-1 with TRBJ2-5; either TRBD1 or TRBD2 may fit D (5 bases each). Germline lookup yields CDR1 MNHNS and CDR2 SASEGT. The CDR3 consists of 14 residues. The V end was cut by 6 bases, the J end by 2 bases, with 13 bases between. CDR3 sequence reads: CASRPGTSQETQYF. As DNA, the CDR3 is TGTGCCAGCAGACCCGGGACGTCACAAGAGACCCAGTACTTC.